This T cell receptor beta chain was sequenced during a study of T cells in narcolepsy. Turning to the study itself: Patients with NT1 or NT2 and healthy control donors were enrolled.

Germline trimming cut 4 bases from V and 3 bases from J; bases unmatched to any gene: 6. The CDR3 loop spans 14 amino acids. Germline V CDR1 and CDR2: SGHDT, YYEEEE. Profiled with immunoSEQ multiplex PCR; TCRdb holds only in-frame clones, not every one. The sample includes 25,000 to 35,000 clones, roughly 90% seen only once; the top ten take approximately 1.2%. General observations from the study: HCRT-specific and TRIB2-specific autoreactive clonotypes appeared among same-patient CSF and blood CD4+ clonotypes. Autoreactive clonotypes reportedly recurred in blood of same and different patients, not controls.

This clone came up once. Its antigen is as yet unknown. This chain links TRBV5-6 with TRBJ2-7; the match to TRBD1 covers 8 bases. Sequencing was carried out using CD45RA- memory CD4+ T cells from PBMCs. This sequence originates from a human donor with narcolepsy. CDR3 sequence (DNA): TGTGCCAGCAGCCCTGTCGGACAGGGCTACGAGCAGTACTTC. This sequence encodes CASSPVGQGYEQYF.